Reported below is one T cell receptor beta chain. Antigen specificity is unknown. These data come from a study of vaccination effects on CD4 cells after COVID-19. The CDR3 is 15 residues long. V lost 3 bases and J lost 6, with 13 bases in between. Germline V gene lookup returns CDR1 SGDLS and CDR2 YYNGEE. Subsequent to 10 days of culture, CD4+ T cells were isolated. All study participants received two doses of BNT162b2 or mRNA-1273 vaccine. Among the vaccine recipients, none had a prior SARS-CoV-2 infection, and nucleocapsid antibodies were negative. Produced via immunoSEQ multiplex PCR; TCRdb's table is partial and in-frame only. The repertoire includes about 73,000 clones, around 70% of them detected once, and approximately 2.2% sits in the top ten.

The receptor was derived from a human donor who received a COVID-19 vaccine. This chain links TRBV9 with TRBJ1-6, with unresolved D. The source was CD4+ T cells from PBMCs cultured without peptide, collected after COVID-19 vaccination. CDR3 DNA: TGTGCCAGCAGCGCGGAGCCAGAGATTAATTCACCCCTCCACTTT. As protein: CASSAEPEINSPLHF. The whole variable domain, filled in from reference TRBV9 and TRBJ1-6, reads DSGVTQTPKHLITATGQRVTLRCSPRSGDLSVYWYQQSLDQGLQFLIQYYNGEERAKGNILERFSAQQFPDLHSELNLSSLELGDSALYFCASSAEPEINSPLHFGNGTRLTVT.